This entry lists 27 T cell receptor beta chains sequenced from one sample in a study of OX40 agonist ivuxolimab in advanced cancers. Library prep was done by the immunoSEQ multiplex PCR assay. This is the immuneACCESS table as TCRdb keeps it, with only in-frame sequences that have V and J called. A part of the clones is gone; compared with another copy, unresolved V genes explain less than half, and the rest is unexplained. Counted in this sample were tens of thousands of clones; 65% to 85% of them appeared once. The biggest ten clones account for more than 6% of the sample. The sample in question was CD4+ or CD8+ T cells sorted from blood, obtained in a trial of the OX40 agonist ivuxolimab. The source of these receptors is an adult with an advanced solid tumor such as melanoma, head and neck, liver or kidney cancer.

The chain combines TRBV6-5 with TRBJ2-7; D is unresolved. Germline CDR1 is MNHEY and CDR2 is SVGAGI. This CDR3 region has 12 residues. V was shortened by 6 bases and J by 4 bases, with 10 bases between the two germline ends. CDR3 in amino acids: CASRAGEYEQYF. CDR3 coding DNA: TGTGCCAGCAGGGCCGGTGAGTACGAGCAGTACTTC.

V gene TRBV5-4 combines with J gene TRBJ1-1; weak D call: TRBD1 (6 bases). Germline V gene sequence: CDR1 SGHNT, CDR2 YYREEE (reference sequence). The CDR3 is 13 residues long. V was clipped by 4 bases and J by 5 bases, with 12 bases between them. CDR3 nucleotides: TGTGCCAGCAGCCCTACAGGGTCGACTGAAGCTTTCTTT. Its protein product is CASSPTGSTEAFF.

This clone was detected once. The chain employs TRBV25-1 and TRBJ1-5, with D uncertain. The V end lost 5 bases, the J end lost 5 bases, and 16 bases lay between the germline ends. In germline, CDR1 is MGHDK, CDR2 SYGVNS. The CDR3 loop spans 15 amino acids. CDR3 sequence: CASSQTGGLDQPQHF. CDR3 in DNA: TGTGCCAGCAGTCAAACGGGAGGGCTTGATCAGCCCCAGCATTTT. Variable domain in full (rest from reference TRBV25-1 and TRBJ1-5): EADIYQTPRYLVIGTGKKITLECSQTMGHDKMYWYQQDPGMELHLIHYSYGVNSTEKGDLSSESTVSRIRTEHFPLTLESARPSHTSQYLCASSQTGGLDQPQHFGDGTRLSIL.

The chain has TRBV7-9 and TRBJ2-1; D assignment may be TRBD1 or TRBD2 (6 bases each). The length of the CDR3 is 16 residues. Germline V gene sequence: CDR1 SEHNR, CDR2 FQNEAQ (reference sequence). V gave up 3 bases and J gave up 4 bases, with 16 bases separating them. CDR3: CASSLGEGGWYNEQFF. In DNA form, the CDR3 reads TGTGCCAGCAGCTTGGGCGAGGGGGGTTGGTACAATGAGCAGTTCTTC.

The genes are TRBV4-1 and TRBJ2-3, with no clear D. V gave up 4 bases and J gave up 1 base, with 12 bases separating them. In germline, CDR1 is MGHRA, CDR2 YSYEKL. This CDR3 has 15 amino acids. The DNA for the CDR3 is TGCGCCAGCAGCCGCACGCCCCTAGGCACAGATACGCAGTATTTT. Translating it yields CASSRTPLGTDTQYF.

The J gene is TRBJ2-7, the V gene TRBV2, with D unresolved. The CDR3 is 12 residues long. The ends were cut back, 7 bases at V and 4 bases at J, with 11 bases in the middle. Germline V gives CDR1 SNHLY, CDR2 FYNNEI. The CDR3, as DNA: TGTGCCAGCATTTATCTCGAATACGAGCAGTACTTC. It encodes CASIYLEYEQYF.

This chain uses TRBV10-3 with TRBJ1-1, with 9 bases that match TRBD1. Per germline, CDR1 ENHRY and CDR2 SYGVKD. The CDR3 consists of 16 residues. The V gene end was trimmed by 4 bases and the J gene end by 0 bases; junction bases not matched to a gene: 6. The CDR3 is CAISANTGGVNTEAFF. CDR3 DNA sequence: TGTGCCATCAGTGCGAATACAGGGGGCGTGAACACTGAAGCTTTCTTT.

The gene calls are TRBV6-5 and TRBJ1-3; D unclear. CDR3 size: 15 residues. The V gene lost 5 bases and the J gene lost 0 bases, with 11 bases spanning the gap. Germline CDR1 reads MNHEY; CDR2 reads SVGAGI. CDR3 nucleotides: TGTGCCAGCAGTCATAACAGAGACTCTGGAAACACCATATATTTT. This translates into CASSHNRDSGNTIYF.

Written as DNA, the CDR3 is TGTGCCAGCGTTCTCGAGGGAGGGCCGTACAATGAGCAGTTCTTC. Its translation: CASVLEGGPYNEQFF. The genes are TRBV2 and TRBJ2-1, with 7 bases that match TRBD2. Trimming took 8 bases from V and 4 from J; bases not matched to a gene: 11. Germline V CDR1 and CDR2: SNHLY, FYNNEI. CDR3 length: 15 residues.

The J gene is TRBJ2-3, the V gene TRBV7-2; D call uncertain. V was clipped by 5 bases and J by 0 bases, with 12 bases between them. The CDR3 length is 15 residues. The germline V gene encodes CDR1 SGHTA and CDR2 FQGNSA. The DNA for the CDR3 is TGTGCCAGCAGCCCCGAAAGATCTAGCACAGATACGCAGTATTTT. Protein sequence: CASSPERSSTDTQYF.

The chain employs TRBV5-6 and TRBJ1-6; D is ambiguous. The CDR3 contains 16 residues. Trimming pared 4 bases from V and 3 bases from J, leaving 14 bases between. Germline V CDR1 and CDR2: SGHDT, YYEEEE. CDR3 protein: CASSLGTGSYNSPLHF. The CDR3 DNA follows: TGTGCCAGCAGCCTCGGTACGGGGAGCTATAATTCACCCCTCCACTTT.

The sample holds one count of this clone. The V call is TRBV6-5, the J call TRBJ1-2; 7 positions match TRBD1. Germline lookup yields CDR1 MNHEY and CDR2 SVGAGI. There are 13 residues in the CDR3. With 6 bases clipped from V and 6 bases from J, the junction kept 7 bases outside the gene matches. The DNA of the CDR3 is TGTGCCAGCAGACGAGGGACAGTAGATGGCTACACCTTC. This codes for CASRRGTVDGYTF.

As DNA, the CDR3 is TGTGCCAGCAACTCAGACCCTGCTAATGAGCAGTTCTTC. Amino acid sequence: CASNSDPANEQFF. The rearrangement uses TRBV9 and TRBJ2-1; D is unclear. V dropped 6 bases and J dropped 7 bases, with 14 bases sitting between them. The germline CDR1 and CDR2 sequences are SGDLS and YYNGEE. The CDR3 covers 13 residues.

The chain carries TRBV5-4 and TRBJ2-5; D might be TRBD1 or TRBD2, each matching 5 bases. This CDR3 contains 15 residues. Germline-derived CDR1 and CDR2 are SGHNT and YYREEE (reference sequence). V lost 4 bases and J 3 bases, leaving 16 bases between the germline ends. CDR3: CASSRTVGTEETQYF. For the CDR3, the DNA is TGTGCCAGCAGCCGTACGGTAGGGACGGAAGAGACCCAGTACTTC. The entire variable domain, with the rest obtained from reference TRBV5-4 and TRBJ2-5, is as follows: ETGVTQSPTHLIKTRGQQVTLRCSSQSGHNTVSWYQQALGQGPQFIFQYYREEENGRGNFPPRFSGLQFPNYSSELNVNALELDDSALYLCASSRTVGTEETQYFGPGTRLLVL.

This clone came up once. The chain employs TRBV30 and TRBJ1-6; 10 positions match TRBD1. This CDR3 has 14 residues. Trimming removed 2 bases from V and 7 bases from J; junction bases left unmatched: 2. Germline V gives CDR1 GTSNPN, CDR2 SVGIG (reference sequence). In DNA, the CDR3 is TGTGCCTGGAGTCCGGACAGGGGGAATTCACCCCTCCACTTT. Translation: CAWSPDRGNSPLHF.

V gene TRBV10-1 combines with J gene TRBJ1-4, with 8 bases matching TRBD1. The CDR3 is made up of 17 amino acids. The ends lost 11 bases at V and 6 bases at J; junction bases unmatched: 20. The germline V gene has CDR1 WNHNN and CDR2 SYGVQD (reference sequence). The DNA for the CDR3 is TGCGCCGCAGAGACCCGGGACAGGACGACCCAGGATGAAAAACTGTTTTTT. This codes for CAAETRDRTTQDEKLFF.

The chain uses TRBV25-1 and TRBJ2-7, with D possibly called TRBD1 or TRBD2 (5 bases each). The germline V and J ends were trimmed by 7 bases and 6 bases, with 10 bases remaining between them. CDR1 and CDR2 from the germline V gene are MGHDK and SYGVNS. This CDR3 region has 11 residues. This CDR3 reads CASTPGTEQYF. The CDR3 coding sequence is TGTGCCAGCACCCCAGGGACCGAGCAGTACTTC.

This chain uses TRBV10-1 with TRBJ2-1; D could derive from TRBD1 or TRBD2 (5 bases each). The CDR3 has 14 residues. Looked up from germline, CDR1 is WNHNN and CDR2 is SYGVQD (reference sequence). The V and J ends lost 7 bases and 6 bases respectively, with 16 bases between them. CDR3 nucleotide sequence: TGCGCCAGCACAGGGACCGTAGGCAGCAATGAGCAGTTCTTC. This sequence encodes CASTGTVGSNEQFF.

The chain joins TRBV2 to TRBJ1-1; the D gene is possibly TRBD1 (6 bases). Germline V CDR1 and CDR2: SNHLY, FYNNEI. V lost 6 bases to trimming and J lost 0 bases, with 17 bases between them. The CDR3 contains 16 residues. The CDR3 DNA reads as TGTGCCAGCAGGACTTTCGGAGGGGGAATGAACACTGAAGCTTTCTTT. This encodes CASRTFGGGMNTEAFF.

The rearrangement uses TRBV6-6 and TRBJ2-7; no firm D call. The V and J ends lost 6 bases and 3 bases respectively, with 9 bases between them. The CDR3 runs 12 residues. In germline, CDR1 is MNHNY, CDR2 SVGAGI (reference sequence). The CDR3 here is CASSRTVYEQYF. DNA for the CDR3: TGTGCCAGCAGCCGAACAGTCTACGAGCAGTACTTC.

This clone has only a few counts. The chain employs TRBV6-5 and TRBJ2-1; tentative D call: TRBD2 (5 bases). This CDR3 has 16 amino acids. Per the germline V gene, CDR1 is MNHEY and CDR2 is SVGAGI. Trimming took 4 bases from V and 0 from J, leaving 13 bases between them. The CDR3 region has the DNA TGTGCCAGCAGTTCCCACCTAGGGAGCTCCTACAATGAGCAGTTCTTC. Protein: CASSSHLGSSYNEQFF.

The genes are TRBV2 and TRBJ1-2; weak D call: TRBD1 (5 bases). The germline gives CDR1 SNHLY, CDR2 FYNNEI. This CDR3 has 12 amino acids. Trimming took off 5 bases at V and 3 bases at J, with 7 bases between the two ends. CDR3 DNA sequence: TGTGCCAGCAGTTCGGGGGACTATGGCTACACCTTC. This codes for CASSSGDYGYTF.

The V gene is TRBV5-1, the J gene TRBJ2-3; D ambiguous. The germline CDR1 and CDR2 sequences are SGHRS and YFSETQ. Trimming took 2 bases from V and 2 from J, leaving 9 bases between them. CDR3 length: 14 amino acids. DNA of the CDR3: TGCGCCAGCAGCTTTGCTACCCTCACAGATACGCAGTATTTT. It yields the protein CASSFATLTDTQYF.

This clone was seen a single time. The gene calls are TRBV18 and TRBJ1-2; D might be TRBD1 (5 bases). The CDR3 runs 13 residues. Deletions cut 6 bases from V and 0 bases from J, with 8 bases between. CDR1 is KGHSH and CDR2 is LQKENI in the germline V gene. DNA for the CDR3: TGTGCCAGCTCGACAGCCCCTAACTATGGCTACACCTTC. This gives the protein CASSTAPNYGYTF.

This chain joins TRBV9 and TRBJ2-3; TRBD1 matches at 8 bases. V was clipped by 3 bases and J by 4 bases; unmatched bases: 25. The CDR3 is 21 residues long. Germline assignment: CDR1 SGDLS and CDR2 YYNGEE. CDR3 in amino acids: CASSGTPGTGNLIVGPDTQYF. The CDR3, as DNA: TGTGCCAGCAGCGGGACCCCCGGGACAGGAAATTTGATCGTGGGCCCAGATACGCAGTATTTT.

Notes on this clone: Other DNA sequences in the same sample also yield this CDR3. The rearrangement uses TRBV18 and TRBJ2-7; D unresolved. CDR1 is KGHSH, CDR2 LQKENI, per germline. The V end lost 1 base, the J end lost 3 bases, and 4 bases lay between the germline ends. The CDR3 covers 12 residues. The CDR3 region is CASSPLGYEQYF. Written as DNA, the CDR3 is TGTGCCAGCTCACCACTTGGCTACGAGCAGTACTTC.

The chain combines TRBV19 with TRBJ2-2; 10 positions match TRBD2. The length of the CDR3 is 17 residues. Germline lookup yields CDR1 LNHDA and CDR2 SQIVND (reference sequence). After removal of 6 bases from V and 4 bases from J, the junction contained 11 bases not matched to a gene. The DNA for the CDR3 is TGTGCCAGTAGAGGGCTAGCGGGAGTCCTCGGCACCGGGGAGCTGTTTTTT. This gives the protein CASRGLAGVLGTGELFF.